This T cell receptor (beta chain) was identified in a study of PD-1 blockade in mismatch repair-deficient tumors. General observations from the study: Rapid post-treatment expansion, then contraction, generally preceding radiologic response, marked tumor-resident clones.

Germline trimming cut 3 bases from V and 3 bases from J; bases unmatched to any gene: 4. Germline CDR1 is MNHEY and CDR2 is SMNVEV (reference sequence). This CDR3 is 15 amino acids long. Assay: immunoSEQ multiplex PCR; the TCRdb copy retains only in-frame clones and omits some. The sample lists 15,000 or so clones; over 75% were seen once. With regard to this clone: Antigen: not known.

The clonotype comes from an adult with mismatch repair-deficient cancer. The sample was PBMCs, taken less than 25 weeks after starting pembrolizumab. This chain connects TRBV27 to TRBJ2-3; 9 nucleotides align to TRBD1. The CDR3 region has the DNA TGTGCCAGCAGTTTCCCCGGACAGGGGACAGATACGCAGTATTTT. The encoded protein is CASSFPGQGTDTQYF.